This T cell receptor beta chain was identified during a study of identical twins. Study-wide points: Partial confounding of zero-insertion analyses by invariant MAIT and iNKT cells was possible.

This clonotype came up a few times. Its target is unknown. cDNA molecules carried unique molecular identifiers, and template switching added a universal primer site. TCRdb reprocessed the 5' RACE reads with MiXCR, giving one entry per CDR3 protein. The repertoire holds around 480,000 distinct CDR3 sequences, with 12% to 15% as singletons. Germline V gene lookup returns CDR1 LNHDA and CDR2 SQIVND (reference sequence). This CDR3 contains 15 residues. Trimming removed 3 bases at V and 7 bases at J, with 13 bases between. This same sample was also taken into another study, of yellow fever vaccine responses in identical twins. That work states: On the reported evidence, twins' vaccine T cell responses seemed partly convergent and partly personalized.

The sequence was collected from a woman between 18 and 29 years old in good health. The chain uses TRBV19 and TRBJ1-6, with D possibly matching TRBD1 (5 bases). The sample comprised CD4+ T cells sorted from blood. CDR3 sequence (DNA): TGTGCCAGTAGTATCGCCGGGACTGAAAATTCACCCCTCCACTTT. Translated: CASSIAGTENSPLHF. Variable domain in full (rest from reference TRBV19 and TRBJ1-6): DGGITQSPKYLFRKEGQNVTLSCEQNLNHDAMYWYRQDPGQGLRLIYYSQIVNDFQKGDIAEGYSVSREKKESFPLTVTSAQKNPTAFYLCASSIAGTENSPLHFGNGTRLTVT.